The 29 T cell receptor beta chains reported below all come from one sample, sequenced in a study of blood T cells in healthy people across ages. Through a sample-barcoded 5' primer and a J-beta primer mix, a second PCR was run for 7 to 11 cycles. TCRdb passed the 5' RACE reads through MiXCR, listing each CDR3 protein once. The sample holds around 820,000 distinct CDR3 sequences; 20% to 30% are singletons and the top ten take approximately 3.7%. The data were also submitted as part of a second study, on T cells of mothers and their children.

The specimen sequenced was blood. Receptors originate from a boy between 5 and 17 years old in good health.

This clonotype occurred a few times. The chain uses TRBV4-2 and TRBJ1-4; 8 nucleotides match TRBD1. CDR1 and CDR2 from the germline V gene are LGHNA and YNFKEQ. The CDR3 covers 16 residues. The J segment lost 7 bases and the V segment lost 0 bases, leaving 7 bases of the junction unmatched. CDR3 loop: CASSQDRQGALEKLFF. The CDR3, as DNA: TGTGCCAGCAGCCAAGATAGGCAGGGGGCGCTTGAAAAACTGTTTTTT.

This chain joins TRBV29-1 and TRBJ2-1; D perhaps matches TRBD2 (6 bases). CDR1 is SQVTM, CDR2 ANQGSEA, per germline. The CDR3 runs to 15 residues. V dropped 6 bases and J dropped 4 bases, with 19 bases sitting between them. This CDR3 reads CSVVGTGGLYNEQFF. The CDR3 bases are TGCAGCGTGGTAGGGACTGGCGGGTTATACAATGAGCAGTTCTTC.

The rearrangement uses TRBV7-2 and TRBJ1-4; TRBD1 is a possible D gene (6 bases). This CDR3 comprises 16 residues. Germline CDR1 and CDR2: SGHTA and FQGNSA. Trimming stripped 4 bases from V and 4 bases from J, with 16 bases between. In nucleotides, the CDR3 is TGTGCCAGCAGCTCGACACAGGGTCCGGGTAATGAAAAACTGTTTTTT. As protein: CASSSTQGPGNEKLFF.

This clonotype has just one count. The chain is built from TRBV20-1 and TRBJ2-1, with 9 bases fitting TRBD2. Trimming took 6 bases from V and 3 from J; bases not matched to a gene: 6. The CDR3 spans 14 residues. Germline loops: CDR1 DFQATT, CDR2 SNEGSKA (reference sequence). CDR3 DNA sequence: TGCAGTGCCAATCTAGCGGGATACTACAATGAGCAGTTCTTC. This gives the protein CSANLAGYYNEQFF.

This chain connects TRBV21-1 to TRBJ2-5; the table's D call TRBD1 went unverified against the DNA. TRBV21-1 is classified as a pseudogene. The CDR3 is 18 amino acids. The CDR3 region is CASRPDRYKLEDQETQYF. For the CDR3, the DNA is TGTGCCAGCCGGCCCGACAGGTATAAACTTGAGGACCAAGAGACCCAGTACTTC.

This clonotype occurred a few times. The chain links TRBV29-1 to TRBJ2-3; D call uncertain. Trimming took off 2 bases at V and 3 bases at J, with 9 bases between the two ends. The CDR3 covers 13 residues. CDR1 is SQVTM and CDR2 is ANQGSEA in the germline V gene. The CDR3 nucleotides are TGCAGCGTTGAACCACGACTGACAGATACGCAGTATTTT. Translation gives CSVEPRLTDTQYF.

The table lists this clonotype with a few counts. The CDR3 nucleotides read TGCGCCAGCAGCCCGACTAGTATGGGAGACGAGCAGTACTTC. This translates into CASSPTSMGDEQYF. The chain joins TRBV5-1 to TRBJ2-7; possible D gene TRBD2, 6 bases. Germline CDR1 is SGHRS and CDR2 is YFSETQ. V lost 4 bases to trimming and J lost 5 bases, with 16 bases between them. CDR3 length: 14 amino acids.

This clonotype was recorded a few times. The chain is built from TRBV7-9 and TRBJ2-1, with a tentative D call TRBD1 (6 bases). The CDR3 runs to 16 residues. Germline V lookup: CDR1 SEHNR, CDR2 FQNEAQ (reference sequence). V was clipped by 1 base and J by 8 bases, with 18 bases between them. DNA for the CDR3: TGTGCCAGCAGCTTAGTATCTGGGGCAGGGGCCCATGAGCAGTTCTTC. Translating it yields CASSLVSGAGAHEQFF.

The chain recombines TRBV9 with TRBJ2-4; possible D gene TRBD2, 5 bases. The length of the CDR3 is 14 residues. Trimming removed 7 bases from V and 6 bases from J, with 17 bases in between. In germline, CDR1 is SGDLS, CDR2 YYNGEE. The CDR3 nucleotides read TGTGCCAGCGACCAGAACGGGGTTGGAAACATTCAGTACTTC. It encodes CASDQNGVGNIQYF.

This clonotype was seen only a few times. The chain combines TRBV12-3 or TRBV12-4 with TRBJ2-3, with TRBD2 as a possible D gene (5 bases). Trimming took off 5 bases at V and 4 bases at J, with 7 bases between the two ends. CDR3 length equals 12 residues. The CDR3: CASSDYADTQYF. As DNA, the CDR3 is TGTGCCAGCAGTGACTATGCAGATACGCAGTATTTT.

This clonotype occurred a few times. Germline is not matched at one junction end, which may reflect a read error. Here the CDR3 reads CVSSFGRTYEQYF. The CDR3 DNA sequence: TGTGTCAGCAGTTTCGGTAGAACCTACGAGCAGTACTTC. The chain is built from TRBV27 and TRBJ2-7; D remains unclear. This CDR3 contains 13 residues. Germline CDR1 MNHEY, CDR2 SMNVEV (reference sequence).

This clonotype was seen only a few times. J is TRBJ2-2 and V is TRBV7-9; TRBD2 might be the D (5 bases). This CDR3 is built from 14 residues. V lost 5 bases, J lost 7 bases, and 14 bases lay in between. In germline, CDR1 is SEHNR, CDR2 FQNEAQ (reference sequence). The CDR3 DNA is TGTGCCAGCAGCGGGAACCGGGGAATCGGGGAGCTGTTTTTT. Residues: CASSGNRGIGELFF. The full variable domain, with the rest looked up from reference TRBV7-9 and TRBJ2-2, is DTGVSQNPRHKITKRGQNVTFRCDPISEHNRLYWYRQTLGQGPEFLTYFQNEAQLEKSRLLSDRFSAERPKGSFSTLEIQRTEQGDSAMYLCASSGNRGIGELFFGEGSRLTVL.

V gene TRBV29-1 combines with J gene TRBJ2-5; D is perhaps TRBD2 (6 bases). The DNA end is a closer match to TRBJ2-7, so the J assignment may be wrong. This CDR3 contains 13 residues. Germline V gene lookup returns CDR1 SQVTM and CDR2 ANQGSEA. The CDR3 spells CSAGDASSYEQYF. The CDR3 DNA sequence: TGCAGCGCGGGGGACGCAAGCTCCTACGAGCAGTACTTC.

This clonotype was seen a handful of times. V and J are TRBV5-4 and TRBJ2-3; 13 positions agree with TRBD2. V was pared by 5 bases and J by 5 bases, with 5 bases of the junction left unmatched. The germline V gene has CDR1 SGHNT and CDR2 YYREEE (reference sequence). The CDR3 loop spans 15 amino acids. In nucleotides, the CDR3 is TGTGCCAGCAGGGAAGGACTAGCGGGGGAAGATACGCAGTATTTT. Residues: CASREGLAGEDTQYF.

This chain uses TRBV9 with TRBJ2-3; D remains ambiguous. CDR3 size: 14 residues. Germline V CDR1 and CDR2: SGDLS, YYNGEE. Trimming removed 3 bases from V and 0 bases from J, with 8 bases in between. CDR3: CASSGKTSTDTQYF. The CDR3 coding sequence is TGTGCCAGCAGCGGTAAGACTAGCACAGATACGCAGTATTTT.

The V gene is TRBV29-1, the J gene TRBJ1-4; the D is unclear. The germline V and J ends were trimmed by 2 bases and 0 bases, with 7 bases remaining between them. The CDR3 spans 14 residues. The germline V gene has CDR1 SQVTM and CDR2 ANQGSEA. DNA for the CDR3: TGCAGCGTTGAAACGGCGGCAACTAATGAAAAACTGTTTTTT. This gives the protein CSVETAATNEKLFF.

The CDR3 sequence is CASSLTWGHYGYTF. The CDR3 coding sequence is TGTGCCAGCAGCCTGACTTGGGGTCACTATGGCTACACCTTC. The J gene is TRBJ1-2, the V gene TRBV7-2; D gene unclear. Germline loops: CDR1 SGHTA, CDR2 FQGNSA. V was trimmed by 5 bases and J by 3 bases, leaving 13 bases between them. CDR3 length equals 14 residues.

In this sample, this clonotype turned up a few times. The chain uses TRBV6-2 or TRBV6-3 and TRBJ2-1, with TRBD2 matching 12 bases. The CDR3 totals 16 residues. Germline V gives CDR1 MNHEY, CDR2 SVGEGT. The J segment lost 4 bases and the V segment lost 2 bases, leaving 3 bases of the junction unmatched. Here the CDR3 reads CASSYELAGGYNEQFF. The CDR3 bases are TGTGCCAGCAGTTACGAGCTAGCGGGAGGGTACAATGAGCAGTTCTTC.

This chain links TRBV14 with TRBJ2-1; D is ambiguous. V shed 0 bases and J shed 6 bases, with 6 bases lying between them. This CDR3 spans 13 amino acids. CDR1 and CDR2 from the germline V gene are SGHDN and FVKESK. CDR3 residues: CASSQEKFNEQFF. The DNA for the CDR3 is TGTGCCAGCAGCCAAGAAAAGTTCAATGAGCAGTTCTTC.

The J gene is TRBJ2-1, the V gene TRBV11-3; 12 bases agree with TRBD2. CDR1 and CDR2 (germline): SGHNT, YENEEA. The CDR3 spans 15 residues. The junction had 6 bases not matched to a gene; V was cut back by 5 bases and J by 7 bases. CDR3 sequence: CASSPRTSGANEQFF. CDR3 nucleotide sequence: TGTGCCAGCAGCCCCCGGACTAGCGGGGCTAATGAGCAGTTCTTC.

This clonotype has just a few counts. The V and J genes are TRBV27 and TRBJ2-7, with 12 positions matching TRBD1. V gave up 6 bases and J gave up 4 bases; unmatched junction bases: 16. CDR1 is MNHEY, CDR2 SMNVEV, per germline (reference sequence). The CDR3 extends over 18 amino acids. DNA of the CDR3: TGTGCCAGCAGGCAGTTGGGACAGGGGGCGCTTGGTTTTTACGAGCAGTACTTC. Translation gives CASRQLGQGALGFYEQYF.

The chain joins TRBV20-1 to TRBJ2-3; D is perhaps TRBD2 (5 bases). Germline values: CDR1 DFQATT, CDR2 SNEGSKA (reference sequence). The CDR3 loop spans 14 amino acids. The V end was cut by 2 bases, the J end by 3 bases, with 12 bases between. CDR3 residues: CSARPGVGTDTQYF. In DNA form, the CDR3 reads TGCAGTGCTAGACCCGGGGTGGGTACAGATACGCAGTATTTT.

This clonotype has a handful of counts. CDR3 coding DNA: TGTGCCATCTCGGACGGGGGGGCCCCCTACAATGAGCAGTTCTTC. Its protein is CAISDGGAPYNEQFF. The chain carries TRBV10-3 and TRBJ2-1; 8 nucleotides agree with TRBD2. This CDR3 contains 15 residues. The V and J ends lost 8 bases and 2 bases, in that order; junction bases with no gene match: 8. Germline V gene lookup returns CDR1 ENHRY and CDR2 SYGVKD.

This clonotype was detected only a few times. This rearrangement joins TRBV28 to TRBJ2-6; the match to TRBD1 covers 7 bases. Germline trimming cut 6 bases from V and 4 bases from J; bases unmatched to any gene: 6. The germline gives CDR1 MDHEN, CDR2 SYDVKM. CDR3 length: 15 amino acids. The CDR3 loop is CASSTGASGANVLTF. The CDR3 DNA sequence: TGTGCCAGCAGCACAGGGGCCTCCGGGGCCAACGTCCTGACTTTC. The full variable domain, with the rest looked up from reference TRBV28 and TRBJ2-6, is DVKVTQSSRYLVKRTGEKVFLECVQDMDHENMFWYRQDPGLGLRLIYFSYDVKMKEKGDIPEGYSVSREKKERFSLILESASTNQTSMYLCASSTGASGANVLTFGAGSRLTVL.

DNA for the CDR3: TGTGCCAGCAGTGCCAGGGGTATTAATGAAAAACTGTTTTTT. Protein product: CASSARGINEKLFF. This sequence joins TRBV2 and TRBJ1-4; D might be TRBD1 (6 bases). The CDR3 contains 14 residues. Trimming shortened V by 4 bases and J by 4 bases, and 10 bases separated the two germline ends. Germline assignment: CDR1 SNHLY and CDR2 FYNNEI.

This clonotype was counted only a few times. The chain carries TRBV10-3 and TRBJ2-1; 7 nucleotides line up with TRBD1. The CDR3 runs 13 residues. Losses at the gene ends were 11 bases for V and 6 bases for J; bases not matched to a gene: 10. Germline V lookup: CDR1 ENHRY, CDR2 SYGVKD. The CDR3 reads CAHRQGLGNEQFF. The CDR3 nucleotides read TGTGCCCATCGACAGGGATTGGGCAATGAGCAGTTCTTC.

This clonotype showed up just a few times. The rearrangement links TRBV28 to TRBJ2-3; D gene ambiguous. The CDR3 has 15 amino acids. The V gene lost 7 bases and the J gene lost 0 bases, with 14 bases spanning the gap. Germline V gene lookup returns CDR1 MDHEN and CDR2 SYDVKM. CDR3: CASKDWTMSTDTQYF. The CDR3 coding sequence is TGTGCCAGCAAGGATTGGACGATGAGCACAGATACGCAGTATTTT.

In its sample, this clonotype was seen a few times. This chain links TRBV28 with TRBJ2-1; TRBD2 agrees at 10 bases. Germline-derived CDR1 and CDR2 are MDHEN and SYDVKM. The CDR3 loop spans 18 amino acids. J lost 0 bases, V lost 8 bases, and 13 bases had no gene match. CDR3 bases: TGTGCCAGCGGACCGGGACTAGCGTACAGGAGCTCCTACAATGAGCAGTTCTTC. Its translation: CASGPGLAYRSSYNEQFF.

This clonotype has only a few counts. The J gene is TRBJ2-5, the V gene TRBV5-1, with D perhaps matching TRBD2 (6 bases). CDR1 is SGHRS and CDR2 is YFSETQ in the germline V gene. V shed 4 bases and J shed 5 bases, with 12 bases lying between them. The CDR3 length is 13 residues. As DNA, the CDR3 is TGCGCCAGCAGCCGAGCTAGCGTTGAGACCCAGTACTTC. It encodes CASSRASVETQYF.